A single sample gave rise to the 20 T cell receptor beta chains below, sequenced in a study of brain T cells in children with intractable seizures. Repertoires were generated with immunoSEQ multiplex PCR, while TCRdb's copy carries only in-frame clones and drops some. The data show 450 to 700 clones, about three quarters seen once. Sequencing was limited to surgery cases with top T cell transcript signatures in brain tissue. Here the sequenced sample was resected brain tissue, taken at surgery. The receptors originated from a boy between 10 and 17 years old with tuberous sclerosis and intractable seizures.

V gene TRBV30 combines with J gene TRBJ1-6; possibly TRBD1 for D (6 bases). The CDR3 is 15 residues long. Trimming removed 2 bases from V and 4 bases from J, with 12 bases in between. The germline CDR1 and CDR2 sequences are GTSNPN and SVGIG (reference sequence). CDR3 sequence (DNA): TGTGCCTGGAGTTCCCCCGGGACATATAATTCACCCCTCCACTTT. Amino acid sequence: CAWSSPGTYNSPLHF.

The chain carries TRBV6-4 and TRBJ2-3; D possibly corresponds to TRBD2 (6 bases). Deletions cut 4 bases from V and 0 bases from J, with 8 bases between. The CDR3 runs to 14 residues. The germline CDR1 and CDR2 sequences are MRHNA and SNTAGT. The CDR3, as DNA: TGTGCCAGCAGTGCCGGGACTAGCACAGATACGCAGTATTTT. Protein sequence: CASSAGTSTDTQYF.

Notes on this clone: Other DNA sequences in the sample encode the same CDR3. The V call is TRBV4-2, the J call TRBJ1-2; D gene uncertain. Trimming shortened V by 0 bases and J by 6 bases, and 8 bases separated the two germline ends. Germline V gives CDR1 LGHNA, CDR2 YNFKEQ. The CDR3 sequence is 13 residues long. Written as DNA, the CDR3 is TGTGCCAGCAGCCAAGATCGCCGTGATGGCTACACCTTC. Protein: CASSQDRRDGYTF.

The chain couples TRBV9 to TRBJ2-1; 10 positions match TRBD2. Looked up from germline, CDR1 is SGDLS and CDR2 is YYNGEE. Trimming took 4 bases from V and 7 from J; bases not matched to a gene: 8. There are 15 residues in the CDR3. CDR3 loop: CASSSTSGRGNEQFF. The CDR3 coding sequence is TGTGCCAGCAGCTCAACCAGCGGGAGGGGGAATGAGCAGTTCTTC.

This clone has just one count. This chain links TRBV7-2 with TRBJ2-2; 8 bases are a match to TRBD2. The V segment lost 2 bases and the J segment 1 base; nucleotides outside the gene matches: 0. Germline V gene data show CDR1 as SGHTA and CDR2 as FQGNSA. The CDR3 consists of 15 residues. As DNA, the CDR3 is TGTGCCAGCAGCTTAACTAGCGGGAACACCGGGGAGCTGTTTTTT. This sequence encodes CASSLTSGNTGELFF.

The chain carries TRBV7-9 and TRBJ2-1, with 7 bases lining up with TRBD2. This CDR3 comprises 16 residues. CDR1 and CDR2 (germline): SEHNR, FQNEAQ (reference sequence). V lost 4 bases and J lost 6; bases outside the gene matches: 12. CDR3 coding DNA: TGTGCCAGCAGCTCCGTAGCTCAATGGGGGGGCAATGAGCAGTTCTTC. As protein: CASSSVAQWGGNEQFF.

In nucleotides, the CDR3 is TGTGCCAGCAGGATACAGGGAGGGTACTATGGCTACACCTTC. Its protein is CASRIQGGYYGYTF. The chain joins TRBV2 to TRBJ1-2; tentatively, D is TRBD1 (6 bases). V lost 6 bases, J lost 3 bases, and 14 bases lay in between. The germline V gene encodes CDR1 SNHLY and CDR2 FYNNEI. The CDR3 length is 14 residues.

This clone was found a few times. The gene calls are TRBV6-5 and TRBJ2-1; TRBD2 matches 11 bases. This CDR3 has 15 residues. The germline V gene encodes CDR1 MNHEY and CDR2 SVGAGI. V shed 5 bases and J 5 bases; nucleotides not matched to a gene: 5. The CDR3 spells CASSQGLAANNEQFF. The CDR3 DNA follows: TGTGCCAGCAGTCAGGGACTAGCGGCCAACAATGAGCAGTTCTTC.

The chain links TRBV4-2 to TRBJ2-7; 13 nucleotides align to TRBD2. V dropped 1 base and J dropped 3; count of bases not matched to a gene: 0. The length of the CDR3 is 15 residues. Germline CDR1 is LGHNA and CDR2 is YNFKEQ. This chain's CDR3 is CASSQGLAGGYEQYF. Written as DNA, the CDR3 is TGTGCCAGCAGCCAAGGACTAGCGGGAGGCTACGAGCAGTACTTC.

The chain is built from TRBV7-2 and TRBJ2-3, with D possibly being TRBD2 (6 bases). The ends were cut back, 3 bases at V and 4 bases at J, with 14 bases in the middle. Germline CDR1 SGHTA, CDR2 FQGNSA. The CDR3 is 15 amino acids. The CDR3 protein is CASSLEGNRADTQYF. CDR3 nucleotide sequence: TGTGCCAGCAGCTTGGAGGGGAATAGGGCAGATACGCAGTATTTT.

The chain has TRBV13 and TRBJ2-1; 10 nucleotides agree with TRBD2. Germline assignment: CDR1 PRHDT and CDR2 FYEKMQ (reference sequence). V was pared by 4 bases and J by 6 bases, with 6 bases of the junction left unmatched. The CDR3 covers 15 residues. CDR3 protein: CASSSLAGAVNEQFF. In DNA, the CDR3 is TGTGCCAGCAGCTCTCTAGCGGGAGCCGTCAATGAGCAGTTCTTC.

This rearrangement joins TRBV7-2 to TRBJ2-1, with 7 bases aligning to TRBD2. CDR1 and CDR2 from the germline V gene are SGHTA and FQGNSA. The V gene end was trimmed by 4 bases and the J gene end by 7 bases; junction bases not matched to a gene: 10. The length of the CDR3 is 15 residues. In DNA, the CDR3 is TGTGCCAGCAGCTCCCCCTCTAGCGGACGGAATGAGCAGTTCTTC. This sequence encodes CASSSPSSGRNEQFF.

The chain uses TRBV19 and TRBJ1-5, with 7 bases aligning to TRBD1. Germline V gene sequence: CDR1 LNHDA, CDR2 SQIVND (reference sequence). This CDR3 is built from 15 residues. The V and J ends lost 3 bases and 6 bases, in that order; junction bases with no gene match: 8. The CDR3 is CASSMGRGAVQPQHF. The CDR3 DNA follows: TGTGCCAGTAGTATGGGCAGGGGGGCGGTTCAGCCCCAGCATTTT.

This clone has only one observation. This sequence joins TRBV6-1 and TRBJ2-2; D perhaps matches TRBD2 (5 bases). The CDR3 spans 14 residues. Germline values: CDR1 MNHNS, CDR2 SASEGT. V was trimmed by 1 base and J by 7 bases, leaving 10 bases between them. CDR3 region: CASSEEEESGELFF. DNA of the CDR3: TGTGCCAGCAGTGAAGAGGAGGAGAGCGGGGAGCTGTTTTTT.

This clone has a handful of counts. V usage is TRBV27 and J usage is TRBJ2-2; TRBD2 might be the D (6 bases). The CDR3 has 14 residues. The V gene's germline CDR1 is MNHEY and CDR2 SMNVEV (reference sequence). Trimming left V 3 bases short and J 6 bases short, with 11 bases between. As DNA, the CDR3 is TGTGCCAGCAGTTTCACGGGGGTGGCCGGGGAGCTGTTTTTT. Its translation is CASSFTGVAGELFF.

The J gene is TRBJ2-7, the V gene TRBV7-9; unclear D gene. The CDR3 extends over 12 amino acids. Germline V gene data show CDR1 as SEHNR and CDR2 as FQNEAQ (reference sequence). V dropped 2 bases and J dropped 3 bases, with 5 bases sitting between them. The CDR3 loop reads CASSLSGYEQYF. The CDR3 nucleotides read TGTGCCAGCAGCTTATCTGGCTACGAGCAGTACTTC.

This chain uses TRBV7-2 with TRBJ2-5, with 10 positions matching TRBD2. Germline CDR1 is SGHTA and CDR2 is FQGNSA. J lost 5 bases, V lost 7 bases, and 10 bases had no gene match. This CDR3 contains 15 residues. The CDR3 sequence is CASTLQRGGWETQYF. Here the CDR3 DNA reads TGTGCCAGCACCCTCCAGCGGGGGGGGTGGGAGACCCAGTACTTC.

The CDR3 nucleotides read TGTGCCAGCAGCCAAGATTTTAGCGGGGGGATAGATACGCAGTATTTT. As protein: CASSQDFSGGIDTQYF. The chain links TRBV3-1 (or the pseudogene TRBV3-2) to TRBJ2-3, with TRBD2 matching over 10 bases. This CDR3 has 16 residues. The trim removed 0 bases at V and 5 bases at J, leaving 5 bases unmatched. Germline V CDR1 and CDR2: LGHDT, YNNKEL (reference sequence).

A few counts support this clone. The rearrangement uses TRBV29-1 and TRBJ1-5; 12 bases fit TRBD1. Germline trimming cut 4 bases from V and 5 bases from J; bases unmatched to any gene: 6. The CDR3 consists of 15 residues. Germline CDR1 is SQVTM and CDR2 is ANQGSEA. CDR3 loop: CSVGGDRGRDQPQHF. For the CDR3, the DNA is TGCAGCGTTGGAGGGGACAGGGGGCGAGATCAGCCCCAGCATTTT.

Only a few counts were recorded for this clone. The CDR3 DNA follows: TGCGCCAGCAGCTTCACAGGGAGCTCCTATAATTCACCCCTCCACTTT. Encoded protein: CASSFTGSSYNSPLHF. The chain uses TRBV5-1 and TRBJ1-6; maybe TRBD1 (6 bases). The ends were cut back, 2 bases at V and 0 bases at J, with 9 bases in the middle. Germline V gene sequence: CDR1 SGHRS, CDR2 YFSETQ. The CDR3 runs to 16 residues.